Listed below are T cell receptor beta chains from one sample, sequenced in a study of identical twins. MiXCR, run by TCRdb on the 5' RACE reads, gives a single entry per CDR3 protein. The table shows 500,000 to 600,000 distinct CDR3 sequences, with about 20% occurring only once. This sample was also put to use in a study of T cells expressing NK-cell markers.

The sequenced sample consisted of CD4+ T cells sorted from blood. The receptors stem from a woman aged 18-29 years in good health. Each CDR3 is given with its conserved first and last residue. Each record gives: V gene, clone size, J gene, D gene, CDR3 protein, CDR3 DNA. A D gene is named only where the DNA matches it firmly. Part of the rows lack a size; the others show once, few, many or a class for expanded clones.

>TRBV20-1|few|TRBJ2-3|.
CSPQGRSTDTQYF
TGCAGTCCTCAGGGCAGGAGCACAGATACGCAGTATTTT
>TRBV5-1|.|TRBJ1-2|.
CATSLLGDKSGYTF
TGCGCCACCAGCTTGCTGGGGGACAAGTCTGGCTACACCTTC
>TRBV29-1|.|TRBJ2-7|.
CSVAGIDEQYF
TGCAGCGTCGCAGGGATAGACGAGCAGTACTTC
>TRBV5-1|few|TRBJ2-7|TRBD2
CASRPGPTSGGPPYEQYF
TGCGCCAGCAGGCCCGGACCCACTAGCGGGGGGCCTCCCTACGAGCAGTACTTC
>TRBV24-1|.|TRBJ2-1|TRBD2
CATSDRTSGGARDEQFF
TGTGCCACCAGTGATAGGACTAGCGGGGGGGCTAGAGATGAGCAGTTCTTC
>TRBV6-1|.|TRBJ1-1|.
CASSEAYTRGDTEAFF
TGTGCCAGCAGTGAAGCGTACACTCGAGGGGACACTGAAGCTTTCTTT
>TRBV20-1|.|TRBJ2-4|.
CSASTVAKNIQYF
TGCAGTGCTAGTACCGTAGCCAAAAACATTCAGTACTTC
>TRBV20-1|.|TRBJ2-1|.
CSARVRSSYNEQFF
TGCAGTGCTAGGGTCAGAAGCTCCTACAATGAGCAGTTCTTC
>TRBV5-1|.|TRBJ2-2|TRBD2
CASSIRAGVRRNGELFF
TGCGCCAGCAGCATCCGAGCGGGAGTAAGGAGGAACGGGGAGCTGTTTTTT
>TRBV4-1|many|TRBJ2-7|.
CASSLQWGYAYEQYF
TGCGCCAGCAGCCTCCAGTGGGGCTATGCCTACGAGCAGTACTTC
>TRBV12-3/TRBV12-4|.|TRBJ2-1|.
CASSFSSRQFF
TGTGCCAGCAGTTTCTCGTCTCGGCAGTTCTTC
>TRBV20-1|.|TRBJ2-5|.
CSARDQVETQYF
TGCAGTGCTAGAGATCAGGTGGAGACCCAGTACTTC
>TRBV20-1|few|TRBJ2-1|TRBD2
CSARDSRGGTYNEQFF
TGCAGTGCTAGAGATTCTCGGGGGGGTACTTACAATGAGCAGTTCTTC
>TRBV20-1|.|TRBJ2-5|.
CSARGWETQYF
TGCAGTGCCAGAGGGTGGGAGACCCAGTACTTC
>TRBV11-2|once|TRBJ2-1|.
CASSLDSWGNNEQFF
TGTGCCAGCAGCTTAGACAGTTGGGGAAACAATGAGCAGTTCTTC
>TRBV7-9|many|TRBJ2-1|TRBD2
CASSRLAGGYHEQFF
TGTGCCAGCAGCCGACTAGCGGGGGGATACCATGAGCAGTTCTTC
>TRBV5-5|.|TRBJ2-1|TRBD2
CASSLGLAGQYNEQFF
TGTGCCAGCAGCTTGGGTCTAGCGGGTCAGTACAATGAGCAGTTCTTC
>TRBV29-1|few|TRBJ2-5|TRBD2
CSGLAGGETQYF
TGCAGCGGCCTAGCGGGGGGAGAGACCCAGTACTTC
>TRBV19|.|TRBJ1-1|.
CASSLGPIFVEEAFF
TGTGCCAGTAGTCTAGGACCGATCTTCGTCGAAGAAGCTTTCTTT
>TRBV20-1|.|TRBJ1-2|TRBD1
CSAPPGTAYGYTF
TGCAGTGCTCCCCCCGGGACAGCCTATGGCTACACCTTC
>TRBV7-2|few|TRBJ2-7|.
CASSSPAISYEQYF
TGTGCCAGCAGCTCCCCCGCCATCTCCTACGAGCAGTACTTC
>TRBV18|.|TRBJ1-2|TRBD1
CASLDRSREGYTF
TGTGCCAGCTTGGACAGGTCCCGTGAGGGCTACACCTTC
>TRBV20-1|.|TRBJ1-6|.
CSARDQLYNSPLHF
TGCAGTGCTAGAGATCAGCTGTATAATTCACCCCTCCACTTT
>TRBV12-3/TRBV12-4|.|TRBJ2-1|TRBD2
CASSRLTSGGIPYNEQFF
TGTGCCAGCAGTCGCCTGACTAGCGGGGGAATCCCCTACAATGAGCAGTTCTTC
>TRBV5-1|few|TRBJ2-3|TRBD2
CASSLGVAGAGDTQYF
TGCGCCAGCAGCTTGGGGGTAGCGGGAGCTGGAGATACGCAGTATTTT
>TRBV20-1|few|TRBJ2-3|TRBD2
CSAGKEAGGADTQYF
TGCAGTGCCGGAAAAGAAGCGGGGGGGGCAGATACGCAGTATTTT
>TRBV15|few|TRBJ2-5|.
CATSSRNRVEETQYF
TGTGCCACCAGCAGTCGTAACAGGGTAGAAGAGACCCAGTACTTC
>TRBV20-1|.|TRBJ2-3|TRBD2
CSAYTSGAARPQYF
TGCAGTGCTTACACTAGCGGGGCTGCCCGTCCGCAGTATTTT
>TRBV5-1|many|TRBJ1-1|.
CASSLGQGEAFF
TGCGCCAGCAGCTTGGGGCAGGGTGAAGCTTTCTTT